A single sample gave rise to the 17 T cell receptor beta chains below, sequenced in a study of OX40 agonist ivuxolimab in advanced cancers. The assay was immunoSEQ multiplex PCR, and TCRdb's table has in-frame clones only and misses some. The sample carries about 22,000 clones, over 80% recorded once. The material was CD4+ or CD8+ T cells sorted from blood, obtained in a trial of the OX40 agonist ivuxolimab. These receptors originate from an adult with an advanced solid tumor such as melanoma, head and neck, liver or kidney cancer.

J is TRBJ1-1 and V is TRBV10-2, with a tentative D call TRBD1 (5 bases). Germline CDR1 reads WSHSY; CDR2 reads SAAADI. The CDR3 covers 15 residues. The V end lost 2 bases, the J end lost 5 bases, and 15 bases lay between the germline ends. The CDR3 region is CASSETRTTRTEAFF. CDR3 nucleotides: TGCGCCAGCAGTGAGACCCGGACAACCCGGACTGAAGCTTTCTTT.

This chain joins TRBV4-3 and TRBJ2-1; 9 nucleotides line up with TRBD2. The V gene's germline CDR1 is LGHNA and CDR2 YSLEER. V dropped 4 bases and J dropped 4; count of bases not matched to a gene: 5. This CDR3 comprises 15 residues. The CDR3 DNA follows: TGCGCCAGCAGCCCCGGACTAGCGTCTTACAATGAGCAGTTCTTC. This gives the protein CASSPGLASYNEQFF.

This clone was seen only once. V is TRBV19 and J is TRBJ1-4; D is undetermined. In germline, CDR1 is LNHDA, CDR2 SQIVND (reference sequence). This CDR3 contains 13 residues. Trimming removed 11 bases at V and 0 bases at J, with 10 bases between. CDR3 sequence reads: CASCGPTNEKLFF. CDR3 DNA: TGTGCCTCCTGCGGCCCAACTAATGAAAAACTGTTTTTT.

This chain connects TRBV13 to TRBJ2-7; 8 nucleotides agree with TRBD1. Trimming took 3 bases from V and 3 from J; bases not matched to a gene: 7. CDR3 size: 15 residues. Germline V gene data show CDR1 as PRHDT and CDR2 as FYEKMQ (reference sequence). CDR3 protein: CASSFIGQGGYEQYF. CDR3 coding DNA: TGTGCCAGCAGCTTTATAGGACAGGGCGGCTACGAGCAGTACTTC. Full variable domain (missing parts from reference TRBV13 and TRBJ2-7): AAGVIQSPRHLIKEKRETATLKCYPIPRHDTVYWYQQGPGQDPQFLISFYEKMQSDKGSIPDRFSAQQFSDYHSELNMSSLELGDSALYFCASSFIGQGGYEQYFGPGTRLTVT.

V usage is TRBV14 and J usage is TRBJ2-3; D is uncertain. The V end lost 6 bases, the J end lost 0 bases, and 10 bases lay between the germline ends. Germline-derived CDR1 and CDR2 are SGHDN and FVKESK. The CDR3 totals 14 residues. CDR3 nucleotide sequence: TGTGCCAGCAGTCCCAGGACCAGCACAGATACGCAGTATTTT. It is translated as CASSPRTSTDTQYF.

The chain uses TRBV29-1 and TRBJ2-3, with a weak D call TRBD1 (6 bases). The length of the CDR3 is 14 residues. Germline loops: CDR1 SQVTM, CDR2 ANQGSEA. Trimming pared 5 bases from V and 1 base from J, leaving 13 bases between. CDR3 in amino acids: CSVLQGVGTDTQYF. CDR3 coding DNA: TGCAGCGTTCTACAGGGAGTCGGCACAGATACGCAGTATTTT.

The CDR3 here is CASSDPHRDEQFF. The CDR3 DNA sequence: TGTGCCAGCAGTGACCCACACAGGGACGAGCAGTTCTTC. The chain employs TRBV2 and TRBJ2-1, with D perhaps TRBD1 (6 bases). This CDR3 has 13 amino acids. The germline V and J ends were trimmed by 3 bases and 10 bases, with 13 bases remaining between them. The germline CDR1 and CDR2 sequences are SNHLY and FYNNEI. Full variable domain (outside the CDR3, taken from reference TRBV2 and TRBJ2-1): EPEVTQTPSHQVTQMGQEVILRCVPISNHLYFYWYRQILGQKVEFLVSFYNNEISEKSEIFDDQFSVERPDGSNFTLKIRSTKLEDSAMYFCASSDPHRDEQFFGPGTRLTVL.

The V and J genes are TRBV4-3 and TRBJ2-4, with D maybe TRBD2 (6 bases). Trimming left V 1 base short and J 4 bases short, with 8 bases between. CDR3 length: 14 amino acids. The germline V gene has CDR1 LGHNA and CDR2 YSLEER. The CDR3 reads CASSQAGGKNIQYF. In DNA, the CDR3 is TGCGCCAGCAGCCAAGCCGGGGGTAAAAACATTCAGTACTTC.

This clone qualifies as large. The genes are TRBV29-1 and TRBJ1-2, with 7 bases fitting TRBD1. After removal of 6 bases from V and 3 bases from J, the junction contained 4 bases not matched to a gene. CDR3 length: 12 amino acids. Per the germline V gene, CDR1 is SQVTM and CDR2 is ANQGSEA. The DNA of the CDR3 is TGCAGCGTCGGGGACAGCGACTATGGCTACACCTTC. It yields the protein CSVGDSDYGYTF.

CDR3 sequence reads: CASSPGTNYGYTF. CDR3 DNA sequence: TGTGCCAGCAGCCCGGGAACTAACTATGGCTACACCTTC. The gene calls are TRBV14 and TRBJ1-2; D gene unclear. The CDR3 loop spans 13 amino acids. In germline, CDR1 is SGHDN, CDR2 FVKESK. The V end was cut by 4 bases, the J end by 0 bases, with 6 bases between.

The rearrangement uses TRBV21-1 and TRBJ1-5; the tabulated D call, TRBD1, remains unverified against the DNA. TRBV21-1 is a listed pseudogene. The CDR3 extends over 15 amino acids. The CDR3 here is CASSKDRWFYQPQHF. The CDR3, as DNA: TGTGCCAGCAGCAAGGACAGGTGGTTTTATCAGCCCCAGCATTTT.

CDR3 sequence: CASSESYRVPEAFF. The CDR3 DNA reads TGCGCCAGCAGTGAGTCTTACAGGGTCCCTGAAGCTTTCTTT. The chain is built from TRBV10-1 and TRBJ1-1, with D tentatively TRBD1 (6 bases). V was cut by 0 bases and J by 6 bases, with 11 bases left in between. The CDR3 has 14 residues. From germline, CDR1 is WNHNN and CDR2 SYGVQD (reference sequence).

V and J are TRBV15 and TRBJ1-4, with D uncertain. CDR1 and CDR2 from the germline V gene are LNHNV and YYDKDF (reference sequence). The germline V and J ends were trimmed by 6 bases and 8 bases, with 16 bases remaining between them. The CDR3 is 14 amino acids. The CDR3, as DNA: TGTGCCACCAGTGCGACCGTACTAGGGGAAAAACTGTTTTTT. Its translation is CATSATVLGEKLFF.

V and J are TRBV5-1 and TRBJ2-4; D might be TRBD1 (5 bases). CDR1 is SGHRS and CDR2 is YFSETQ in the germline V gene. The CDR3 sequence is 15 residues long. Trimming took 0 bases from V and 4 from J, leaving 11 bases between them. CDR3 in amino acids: CASSLAPDSKNIQYF. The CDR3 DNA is TGCGCCAGCAGCTTGGCCCCCGACAGTAAAAACATTCAGTACTTC.

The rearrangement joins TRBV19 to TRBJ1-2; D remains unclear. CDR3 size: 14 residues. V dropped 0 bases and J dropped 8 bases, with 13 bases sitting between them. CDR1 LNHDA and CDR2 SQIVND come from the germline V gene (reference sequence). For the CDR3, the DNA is TGTGCCAGTAGTATAGATCTGGAGGTTGGCGGCTACACCTTC. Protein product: CASSIDLEVGGYTF.

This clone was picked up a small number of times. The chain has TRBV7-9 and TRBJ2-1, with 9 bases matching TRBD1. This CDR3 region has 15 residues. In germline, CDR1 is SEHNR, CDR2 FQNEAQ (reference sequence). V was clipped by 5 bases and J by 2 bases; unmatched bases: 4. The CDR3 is CASSRTGGPYNEQFF. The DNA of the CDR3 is TGTGCCAGCAGCCGTACAGGGGGCCCCTACAATGAGCAGTTCTTC.

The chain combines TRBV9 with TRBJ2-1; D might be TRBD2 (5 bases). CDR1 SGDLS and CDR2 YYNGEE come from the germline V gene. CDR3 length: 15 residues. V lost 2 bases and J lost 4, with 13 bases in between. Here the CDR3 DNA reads TGTGCCAGCAGCGTCTCCTCTAGCACATACAATGAGCAGTTCTTC. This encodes CASSVSSSTYNEQFF.